What follows are 9 T cell receptor beta chains derived from one specimen sequenced in a study of shared clonotypes between healthy human individuals. Profiling relied on immunoSEQ multiplex PCR, and the TCRdb table lists in-frame clones only, not all of them. Of over a million clones in the sample, roughly 80% were seen once. Sequencing was performed on memory CD4+ T cells sorted from blood. Subset described: CD45RA-negative fraction. The receptors originated from a man aged 18 to 35 in good health.

J is TRBJ1-2 and V is TRBV21-1; TRBD1 is taken as the D call from the table, unchecked against the DNA. TRBV21-1 is termed a pseudogene. The CDR3 contains 18 residues. Here the CDR3 DNA reads TGTGCCAGCAGCAGGAGACAGACTCCTAATATACTAAACTATGGCTACACCTTC. This translates into CASSRRQTPNILNYGYTF.

The chain employs TRBV5-4 and TRBJ1-3; D unresolved. The germline gives CDR1 SGHNT, CDR2 YYREEE (reference sequence). The CDR3 extends over 16 amino acids. Trimming removed 1 base at V and 7 bases at J, with 18 bases between. CDR3 residues: CASSLNGKGVRNTIYF. DNA for the CDR3: TGTGCCAGCAGCTTGAACGGAAAGGGCGTCCGGAACACCATATATTTT. Together with reference TRBV5-4 and TRBJ1-3, the CDR3 gives the full variable domain: ETGVTQSPTHLIKTRGQQVTLRCSSQSGHNTVSWYQQALGQGPQFIFQYYREEENGRGNFPPRFSGLQFPNYSSELNVNALELDDSALYLCASSLNGKGVRNTIYFGEGSWLTVV.

In nucleotides, the CDR3 is TGTGCCAGCAGCCCGAGGGGCCCCCTCTCCTACGAGCAGTACTTC. Its protein is CASSPRGPLSYEQYF. The V call is TRBV28, the J call TRBJ2-7, with D perhaps given as TRBD1 or TRBD2 (5 bases each). V lost 6 bases and J 0 bases, leaving 15 bases between the germline ends. CDR3 length equals 15 residues. The germline CDR1 and CDR2 sequences are MDHEN and SYDVKM.

With regard to this clone: A much larger clone lies one base from this, so it may be a read error. This chain links TRBV6-1 with TRBJ1-5; the D is unclear. The germline CDR1 and CDR2 sequences are MNHNS and SASEGT. The V and J ends lost 4 bases and 1 base respectively, with 5 bases between them. This CDR3 comprises 13 residues. The chain's CDR3 is CASSVQSNQPQHF. CDR3 bases: TGTGCCAGCAGTGTACAGAGCAATCAGCCCCAGCATTTT.

This chain links TRBV7-3 with TRBJ2-3, with D perhaps TRBD1 (6 bases). The V and J ends lost 5 bases and 5 bases respectively, with 17 bases between them. Germline V gene sequence: CDR1 SGHTA, CDR2 FQGTGA. The length of the CDR3 is 15 residues. The CDR3 spells CASSLDSGLLDTQYF. As DNA, the CDR3 is TGTGCCAGCAGCCTGGACAGTGGTTTGTTAGATACGCAGTATTTT. Supplemented by reference TRBV7-3 and TRBJ2-3, the full variable domain reads GAGVSQTPSNKVTEKGKYVELRCDPISGHTALYWYRQSLGQGPEFLIYFQGTGAADDSGLPNDRFFAVRPEGSVSTLKIQRTERGDSAVYLCASSLDSGLLDTQYFGPGTRLTVL.

The chain links TRBV7-9 to TRBJ1-4; D unresolved. Germline lookup yields CDR1 SEHNR and CDR2 FQNEAQ (reference sequence). The CDR3 has 14 amino acids. Trimming left V 3 bases short and J 8 bases short, with 13 bases between. The CDR3 DNA follows: TGTGCCAGCAGCTTGAACGCCGGGGTGGAAAAACTGTTTTTT. This encodes CASSLNAGVEKLFF.

Comment on this clone: In the same sample, other DNA sequences code for this CDR3. The J gene is TRBJ1-5, the V gene TRBV19; TRBD1 aligns across 8 bases. The CDR3 runs 14 residues. Germline CDR1 LNHDA, CDR2 SQIVND (reference sequence). Unmatched junction bases numbered 2, after V lost 5 bases and J lost 2 bases. DNA for the CDR3: TGTGCCAGTAGTGAACAGGGGGGCAATCAGCCCCAGCATTTT. It codes for CASSEQGGNQPQHF.

V usage is TRBV28 and J usage is TRBJ1-4; D call uncertain. The CDR3 spans 15 residues. V was cut by 5 bases and J by 2 bases, with 12 bases left in between. Per the germline V gene, CDR1 is MDHEN and CDR2 is SYDVKM. The CDR3 loop reads CASSAPRRTNEKLFF. The CDR3 region has the DNA TGTGCCAGCAGTGCTCCCCGACGGACTAATGAAAAACTGTTTTTT.

This rearrangement joins TRBV10-3 to TRBJ1-4, with unresolved D. Germline V CDR1 and CDR2: ENHRY, SYGVKD. There are 14 residues in the CDR3. Trimming removed 6 bases at V and 4 bases at J, with 12 bases between. The CDR3 bases are TGTGCCATCAGCAATGACGGATTTAATGAAAAACTGTTTTTT. Translation: CAISNDGFNEKLFF.